This T cell receptor beta chain derives from a study of blood T cell repertoires in COVID-19. For the study at large: T cells, B-cell-depleted T cells, or PBMCs supplied cDNA or gDNA.

Generated by immunoSEQ multiplex PCR, the TCRdb table keeps only in-frame clones and is missing some. The table lists roughly 12,000 clones, 85% to 95% of them singletons. This TCR derives from a woman in her 70s with active COVID-19. Material: peripheral blood.

The chain's CDR3 is CASSPPQASGRAYEQYF. CDR3 bases: TGTGCCAGCAGTCCGCCCCAGGCTAGCGGGAGGGCCTACGAGCAGTACTTC. The rearrangement links TRBV27 to TRBJ2-7; 12 nucleotides align to TRBD2. The V gene's germline CDR1 is MNHEY and CDR2 SMNVEV (reference sequence). After removal of 5 bases from V and 2 bases from J, the junction contained 10 bases not matched to a gene. This CDR3 is 17 amino acids long.